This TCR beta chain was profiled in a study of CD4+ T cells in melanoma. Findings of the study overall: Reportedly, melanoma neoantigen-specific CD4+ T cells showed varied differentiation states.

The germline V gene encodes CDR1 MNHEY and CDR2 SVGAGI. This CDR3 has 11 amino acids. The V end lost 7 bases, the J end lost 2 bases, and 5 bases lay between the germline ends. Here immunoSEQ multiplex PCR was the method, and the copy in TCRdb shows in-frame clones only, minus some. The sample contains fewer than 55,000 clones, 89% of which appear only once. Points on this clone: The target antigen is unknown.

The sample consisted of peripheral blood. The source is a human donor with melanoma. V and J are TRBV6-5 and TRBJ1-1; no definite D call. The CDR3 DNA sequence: TGTGCCAGCATCAGTAACACTGAAGCTTTCTTT. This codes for CASISNTEAFF.